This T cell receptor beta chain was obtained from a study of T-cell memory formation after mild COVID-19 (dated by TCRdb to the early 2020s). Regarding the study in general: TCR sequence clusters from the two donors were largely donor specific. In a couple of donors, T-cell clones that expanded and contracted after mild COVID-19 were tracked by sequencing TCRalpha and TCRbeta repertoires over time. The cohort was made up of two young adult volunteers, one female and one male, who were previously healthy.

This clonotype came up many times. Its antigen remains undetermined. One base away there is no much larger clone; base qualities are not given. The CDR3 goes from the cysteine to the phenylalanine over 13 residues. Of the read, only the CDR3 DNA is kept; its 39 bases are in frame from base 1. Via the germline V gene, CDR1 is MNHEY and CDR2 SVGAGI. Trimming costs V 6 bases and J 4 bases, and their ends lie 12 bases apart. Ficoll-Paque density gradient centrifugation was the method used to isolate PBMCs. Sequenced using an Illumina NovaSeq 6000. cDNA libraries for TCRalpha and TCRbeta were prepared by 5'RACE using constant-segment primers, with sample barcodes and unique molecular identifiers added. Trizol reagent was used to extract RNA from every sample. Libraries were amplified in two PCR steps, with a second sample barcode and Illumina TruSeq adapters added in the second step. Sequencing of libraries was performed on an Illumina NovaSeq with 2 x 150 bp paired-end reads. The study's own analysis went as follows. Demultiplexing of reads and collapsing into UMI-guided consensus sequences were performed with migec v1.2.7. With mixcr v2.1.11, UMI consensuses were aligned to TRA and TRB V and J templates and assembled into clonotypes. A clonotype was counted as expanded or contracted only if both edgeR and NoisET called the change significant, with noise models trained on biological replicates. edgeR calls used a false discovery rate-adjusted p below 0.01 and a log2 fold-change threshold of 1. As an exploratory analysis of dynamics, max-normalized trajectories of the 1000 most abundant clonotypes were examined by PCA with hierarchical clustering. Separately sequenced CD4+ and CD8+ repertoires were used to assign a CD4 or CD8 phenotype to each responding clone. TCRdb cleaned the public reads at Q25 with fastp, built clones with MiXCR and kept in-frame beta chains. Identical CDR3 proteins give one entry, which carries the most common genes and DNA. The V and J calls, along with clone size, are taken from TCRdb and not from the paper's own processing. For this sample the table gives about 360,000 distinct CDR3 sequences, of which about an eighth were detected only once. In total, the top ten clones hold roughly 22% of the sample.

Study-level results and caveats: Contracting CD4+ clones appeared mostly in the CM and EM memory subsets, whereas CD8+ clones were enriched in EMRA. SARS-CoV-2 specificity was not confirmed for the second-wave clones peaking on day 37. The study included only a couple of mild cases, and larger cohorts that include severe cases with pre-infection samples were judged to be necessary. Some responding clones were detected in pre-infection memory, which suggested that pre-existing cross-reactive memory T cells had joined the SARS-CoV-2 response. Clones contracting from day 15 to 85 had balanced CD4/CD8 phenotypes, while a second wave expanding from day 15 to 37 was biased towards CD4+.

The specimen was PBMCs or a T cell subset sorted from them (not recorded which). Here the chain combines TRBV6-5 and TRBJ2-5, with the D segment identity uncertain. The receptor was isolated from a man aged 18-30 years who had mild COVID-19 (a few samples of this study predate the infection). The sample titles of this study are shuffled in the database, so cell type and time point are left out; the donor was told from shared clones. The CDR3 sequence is CASRVSRPETQYF. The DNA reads TGTGCCAGCAGAGTATCCCGGCCAGAGACCCAGTACTTC.